This T cell receptor (beta chain) is drawn from a study of blood T cell repertoires in COVID-19. On the study more broadly: Samples of COVID-19 (acute and convalescent) were obtained from the United States, Italy and Spain. Sample material is recorded as cDNA or gDNA derived from T cells, B-cell-depleted T cells, or PBMCs.

The cohort comprised adults aged about 18 to 90 years residing in about two dozen US areas. The germline gives CDR1 SGHTA, CDR2 FQGNSA. The CDR3 spans 14 residues. The V and J ends lost 1 base and 6 bases, in that order; junction bases with no gene match: 5. Authors' processing steps: Estimation of nucleated cell counts was performed using reference gene primer amplification. The repertoire was sequenced with immunoSEQ multiplex PCR; TCRdb's copy has only in-frame clones and lacks some. That table is the source of V, J and clone size, and D and trimming were worked out from the DNA. The table includes some 150,000 clones, less than 90% detected once. As for this clone: This same CDR3 is encoded by further DNA sequences in the sample.

This chain connects TRBV7-2 to TRBJ2-5; the match to TRBD2 covers 7 bases. The receptor was derived from a human donor with acute COVID-19. The donor label of this sample is uncertain. The sequenced sample was PBMCs or T cells enriched from blood (not recorded which). The CDR3 nucleotides are TGTGCCAGCAGCTTAGGTGGACTAGAAAAGACCCAGTACTTC. It encodes CASSLGGLEKTQYF.